This T cell receptor beta chain was found in a study of blood T cell repertoires in COVID-19. Study as a whole: Nucleic acid was either cDNA or gDNA, and it came from T cells, B-cell-depleted T cells, or PBMCs.

TCRdb's copy holds only in-frame clones and misses some; the assay was immunoSEQ multiplex PCR. The sample records roughly 410,000 clones, about 87% being singletons. Germline CDR1 reads SEHNR; CDR2 reads FQNEAQ (reference sequence). This CDR3 is built from 12 residues. The ends were cut back, 5 bases at V and 4 bases at J, with 9 bases in the middle. The sequence was obtained from a woman aged 55-70 years with COVID-19, enrolled during active disease. Sequences were obtained from peripheral blood. The gene calls are TRBV7-9 and TRBJ2-7; D unresolved. CDR3 bases: TGTGCCAGCAGCCCAGACTGGTACGAGCAGTACTTC. Translation gives CASSPDWYEQYF. Variable domain in full (rest from reference TRBV7-9 and TRBJ2-7): DTGVSQNPRHKITKRGQNVTFRCDPISEHNRLYWYRQTLGQGPEFLTYFQNEAQLEKSRLLSDRFSAERPKGSFSTLEIQRTEQGDSAMYLCASSPDWYEQYFGPGTRLTVT.